The following is a T cell receptor beta chain sequence with its context. Antigen unknown. These data are taken from a study of beta chain features in type 1 diabetes. Study findings and constraints: Type 1 diabetes patients had TCRB CDR3s that were shorter (moderately but significantly so) in all four CD4+ subsets. A cDNA-based sequencing approach could over-represent cells with high TCR expression.

The isolated RNA, all of it, was reverse transcribed, so expressed TCRB transcripts were what got sequenced. Method: immunoSEQ multiplex PCR; TCRdb's copy keeps in-frame clones and lacks some. This repertoire shows 130,000 or so clones, about 16% found once; its top ten account for about 2.1%. The V end was cut by 3 bases, the J end by 5 bases, with 13 bases between. Germline V gene sequence: CDR1 LNHNV, CDR2 YYDKDF (reference sequence). This CDR3 region has 14 residues. The sequence was collected from a man under 40 with type 1 diabetes. Sequencing used central memory CD4+ T cells from blood. The rearrangement joins TRBV15 to TRBJ2-5, with D maybe TRBD1 (7 bases). In nucleotides, the CDR3 is TGTGCCACCAGCAGCCAGGGGGGCGACGAGACCCAGTACTTC. Translated, it gives CATSSQGGDETQYF.